These 5 T cell receptor beta chains came from one sample sequenced in a study of graft-versus-host responses after intestinal transplantation. Profiling relied on immunoSEQ multiplex PCR, and the TCRdb table lists in-frame clones only, not all of them. The sample includes roughly 90,000 clones, less than 95% of them seen just once. Antigens for these TCRs are unknown. This specimen consisted of unstimulated CD4+ T cells sorted from spleen or lymph node cells, obtained before transplant. These receptors originate from a human donor who was the organ donor for an intestinal transplant.

The chain links TRBV7-8 to TRBJ1-2; TRBD1 might be the D (5 bases). V was cut by 6 bases and J by 4 bases, with 15 bases left in between. Germline V gene data show CDR1 as SGHVS and CDR2 as FQNEAQ. This CDR3 is built from 14 residues. The CDR3, as DNA: TGTGCCAGCAGGCCTAAAAGAGACAGCTATGGCTACACCTTC. This gives the protein CASRPKRDSYGYTF.

This clone was observed a single time. The chain uses TRBV6-1 and TRBJ2-7, with D maybe TRBD1 (6 bases). Between the trimmed V and J ends, which lost 11 bases and 2 bases, there was a span of 22 bases. CDR1 MNHNS and CDR2 SASEGT come from the germline V gene. The CDR3 extends over 15 amino acids. CDR3 coding DNA: TGTGCCGGAGCAGGGGAACCACTACCGACCTACGAGCAGTACTTC. Translated: CAGAGEPLPTYEQYF.

J is TRBJ2-7 and V is TRBV5-4; 7 positions agree with TRBD2. The CDR3 has 14 residues. After removal of 4 bases from V and 7 bases from J, the junction contained 11 bases not matched to a gene. Germline-derived CDR1 and CDR2 are SGHNT and YYREEE (reference sequence). The CDR3 coding sequence is TGTGCCAGCAGCCCCGGGACTAAATGGAGTGAGCAGTACTTC. Amino acid sequence: CASSPGTKWSEQYF.

V and J are TRBV6-1 and TRBJ2-3; D remains unclear. V lost 11 bases, J lost 0 bases, and 18 bases lay in between. The CDR3 length is 15 residues. From germline, CDR1 is MNHNS and CDR2 SASEGT. DNA for the CDR3: TGTGCCGGAAAGCGTGGGTTACTTAGCACAGATACGCAGTATTTT. This encodes CAGKRGLLSTDTQYF.

This clone was found once. The chain uses TRBV5-1 and TRBJ2-2; 12 nucleotides agree with TRBD2. Per germline, CDR1 SGHRS and CDR2 YFSETQ. The CDR3 covers 18 residues. V shed 5 bases and J 0 bases; nucleotides not matched to a gene: 8. CDR3 loop: CASRRLAGVSTNTGELFF. For the CDR3, the DNA is TGCGCCAGCAGAAGACTAGCGGGAGTATCGACGAACACCGGGGAGCTGTTTTTT.